The clone carrying this T cell receptor (beta chain) was seen a handful of times. Its antigen is as yet unknown. The data are from a study of response to subunit inactivated influenza vaccine. Overall study findings and caveats: Authors suggested that a seasonal influenza vaccination recruits few new T cells each time.

TCRdb re-called the RT-PCR reads through MiXCR, storing one row per CDR3 protein. The data show about 180,000 distinct CDR3 sequences, about 11% seen once. V was trimmed by 1 base and J by 7 bases, leaving 22 bases between them. In germline, CDR1 is LGHNA, CDR2 YSLEER. The CDR3 is 17 residues long. The V and J genes are TRBV4-3 and TRBJ2-5; TRBD1 is a possible D gene (6 bases). This sequence was found in a man in his fifties or sixties who received an inactivated influenza vaccine. Sequenced material: CD8+ T cells sorted from PBMCs, taken around 25 months after vaccination. The CDR3 loop is CASSQVPLTGMRGTQYF. CDR3 nucleotide sequence: TGCGCCAGCAGCCAAGTTCCCCTAACAGGGATGAGGGGGACCCAGTACTTC.